A selection of T cell receptor beta chains follows, all from one sample in a study of cytomegalovirus exposure and HLA in healthy donors. Profiled with immunoSEQ multiplex PCR; TCRdb holds only in-frame clones, not every one. The data hold 150,000 to 250,000 clones, with around 77% observed a single time. The material sequenced was PBMCs. These receptors were taken from a man aged 25-45 years in good health and CMV-seronegative. Each CDR3 is given with its conserved first and last residue.

v_gene	j_gene	CDR3aa
TRBV5-6	TRBJ2-7	CASSLGGRAGIRQYF
TRBV28	TRBJ2-7	CASNPWATGGTYEQYF
TRBV28	TRBJ2-3	CASSLPGLAGGQQYF
TRBV5-1	TRBJ2-5	CASSLGQGNGQETQYF
TRBV5-1	TRBJ2-1	CASSPASGRGSGEQFF
TRBV9	TRBJ1-2	CASSVDVRVTHGYTF
TRBV7-9	TRBJ1-1	CASMLLAGGTEAFF
TRBV7-8	TRBJ2-3	CASSFQGLTDTQYF
TRBV4-1	TRBJ2-2	CASSPPRPNTGELFF
TRBV11-2	TRBJ2-7	CASSFWQSYEQYF
TRBV20-1	TRBJ2-1	CSATGGNEQFF
TRBV7-7	TRBJ2-1	CASSPRASGVYNEQFF
TRBV5-1	TRBJ1-1	CASSLAGMNTEAFF
TRBV5-1	TRBJ2-1	CASSPGQGADNEQFF
TRBV27	TRBJ2-3	CASWTLSGGDTQYF
TRBV10-3	TRBJ1-1	CAISLRMDTEAFF
TRBV29-1	TRBJ2-7	CSVAETGSEWGLYEQYF
TRBV9	TRBJ1-3	CASSAAGGSGNTIYF
TRBV5-5	TRBJ2-2	CASSGTGGAGTGELFF
TRBV5-1	TRBJ2-5	CASSLAAQAQETQYF
TRBV27	TRBJ2-7	CASREMTGVEQYF
TRBV6-1	TRBJ2-7	CASRGTDNAYEQYF
TRBV18	TRBJ1-1	CASSPRTDRNTEAFF
TRBV9	TRBJ1-1	CASSVSGSRTKNTEAFF
TRBV11-1	TRBJ2-4	CASATNRGVWDIQYF
TRBV6-4	TRBJ1-2	CASSMRGGYGYTF
TRBV6-1	TRBJ2-2	CASTTGEATGELFF
TRBV20-1	TRBJ2-7	CSARTGEQYF